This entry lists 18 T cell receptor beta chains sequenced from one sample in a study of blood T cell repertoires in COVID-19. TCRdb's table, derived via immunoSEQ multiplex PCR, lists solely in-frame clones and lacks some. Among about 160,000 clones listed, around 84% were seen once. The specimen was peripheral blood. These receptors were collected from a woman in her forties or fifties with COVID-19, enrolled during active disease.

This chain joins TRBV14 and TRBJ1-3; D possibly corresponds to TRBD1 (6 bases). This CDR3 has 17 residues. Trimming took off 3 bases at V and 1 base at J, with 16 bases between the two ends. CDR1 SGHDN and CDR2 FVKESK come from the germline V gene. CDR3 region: CASSHLQGSGSGNTIYF. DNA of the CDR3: TGTGCCAGCAGCCACCTACAGGGATCCGGGTCTGGAAACACCATATATTTT. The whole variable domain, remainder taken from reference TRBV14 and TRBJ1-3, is EAGVTQFPSHSVIEKGQTVTLRCDPISGHDNLYWYRRVMGKEIKFLLHFVKESKQDESGMPNNRFLAERTGGTYSTLKVQPAELEDSGVYFCASSHLQGSGSGNTIYFGEGSWLTVV.

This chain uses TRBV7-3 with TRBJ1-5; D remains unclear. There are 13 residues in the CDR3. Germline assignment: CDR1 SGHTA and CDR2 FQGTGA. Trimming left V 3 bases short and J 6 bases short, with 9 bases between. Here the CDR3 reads CASSLAPLQPQHF. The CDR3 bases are TGTGCCAGCAGCTTGGCCCCTCTTCAGCCCCAGCATTTT.

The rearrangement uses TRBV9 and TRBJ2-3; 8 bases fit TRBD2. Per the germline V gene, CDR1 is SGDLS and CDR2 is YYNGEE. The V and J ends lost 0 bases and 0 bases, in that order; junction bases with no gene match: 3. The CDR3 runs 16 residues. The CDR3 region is CASSVAAGASTDTQYF. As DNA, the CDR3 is TGTGCCAGCAGCGTAGCAGCGGGGGCCAGCACAGATACGCAGTATTTT.

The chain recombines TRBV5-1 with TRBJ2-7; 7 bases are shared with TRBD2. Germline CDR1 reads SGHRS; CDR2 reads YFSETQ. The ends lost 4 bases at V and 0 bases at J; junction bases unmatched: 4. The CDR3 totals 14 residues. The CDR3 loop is CASSPGTTSYEQYF. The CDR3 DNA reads TGCGCCAGCAGCCCCGGGACTACCTCCTACGAGCAGTACTTC.

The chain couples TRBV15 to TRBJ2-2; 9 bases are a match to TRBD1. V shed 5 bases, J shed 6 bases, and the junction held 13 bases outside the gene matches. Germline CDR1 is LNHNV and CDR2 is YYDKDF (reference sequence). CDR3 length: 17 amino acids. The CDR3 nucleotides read TGTGCCACCAGCGGCACGAGACAGGGGGATCTCTCCGGGGAGCTGTTTTTT. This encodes CATSGTRQGDLSGELFF.

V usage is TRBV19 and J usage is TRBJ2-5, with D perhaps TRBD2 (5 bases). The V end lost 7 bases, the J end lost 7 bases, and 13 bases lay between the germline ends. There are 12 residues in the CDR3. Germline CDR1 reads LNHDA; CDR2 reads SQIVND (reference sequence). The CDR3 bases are TGTGCCAGTACGGGCCAGGCGGGGACCCAGTACTTC. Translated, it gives CASTGQAGTQYF.

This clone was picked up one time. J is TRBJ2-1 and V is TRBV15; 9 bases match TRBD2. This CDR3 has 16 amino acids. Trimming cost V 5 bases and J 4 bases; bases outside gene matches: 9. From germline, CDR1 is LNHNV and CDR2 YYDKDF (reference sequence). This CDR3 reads CATSEAGGDAYNEQFF. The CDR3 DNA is TGTGCCACCAGCGAGGCGGGGGGGGATGCTTACAATGAGCAGTTCTTC.

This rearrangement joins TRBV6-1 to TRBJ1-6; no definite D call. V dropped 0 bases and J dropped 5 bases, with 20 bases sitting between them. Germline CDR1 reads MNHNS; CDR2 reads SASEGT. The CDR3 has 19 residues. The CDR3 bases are TGTGCCAGCAGTGAAGCCCCCATTTTAGGAGTTTTCGATAATTCACCCCTCCACTTT. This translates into CASSEAPILGVFDNSPLHF.

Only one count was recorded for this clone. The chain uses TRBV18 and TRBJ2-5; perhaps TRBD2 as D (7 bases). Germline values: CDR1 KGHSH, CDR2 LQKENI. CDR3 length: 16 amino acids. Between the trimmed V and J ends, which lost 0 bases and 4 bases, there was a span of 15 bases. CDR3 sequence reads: CASSPPGGRLGETQYF. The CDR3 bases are TGTGCCAGCTCACCACCGGGGGGGCGCCTAGGAGAGACCCAGTACTTC. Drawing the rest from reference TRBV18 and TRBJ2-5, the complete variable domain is NAGVMQNPRHLVRRRGQEARLRCSPMKGHSHVYWYRQLPEEGLKFMVYLQKENIIDESGMPKERFSAEFPKEGPSILRIQQVVRGDSAAYFCASSPPGGRLGETQYFGPGTRLLVL.

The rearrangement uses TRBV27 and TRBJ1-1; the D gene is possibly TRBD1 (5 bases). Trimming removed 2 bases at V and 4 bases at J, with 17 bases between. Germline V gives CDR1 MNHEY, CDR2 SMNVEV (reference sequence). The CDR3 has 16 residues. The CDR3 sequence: CASSLRVRGVSTEAFF. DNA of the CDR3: TGTGCCAGCAGTTTAAGGGTCCGGGGGGTGTCCACTGAAGCTTTCTTT.

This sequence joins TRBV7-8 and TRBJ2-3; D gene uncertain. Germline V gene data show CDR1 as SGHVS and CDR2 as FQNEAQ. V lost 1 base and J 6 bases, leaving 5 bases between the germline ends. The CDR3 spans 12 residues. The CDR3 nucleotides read TGTGCCAGCAGCTTAGTCTCTGATACGCAGTATTTT. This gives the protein CASSLVSDTQYF.

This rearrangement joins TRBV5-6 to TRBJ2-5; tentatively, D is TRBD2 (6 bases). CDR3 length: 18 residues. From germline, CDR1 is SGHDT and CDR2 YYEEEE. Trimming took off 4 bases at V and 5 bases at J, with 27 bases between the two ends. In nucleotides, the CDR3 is TGTGCCAGCAGCCCGGTAGGGACTTCACCCCTGGGGCAGGAGACCCAGTACTTC. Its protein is CASSPVGTSPLGQETQYF.

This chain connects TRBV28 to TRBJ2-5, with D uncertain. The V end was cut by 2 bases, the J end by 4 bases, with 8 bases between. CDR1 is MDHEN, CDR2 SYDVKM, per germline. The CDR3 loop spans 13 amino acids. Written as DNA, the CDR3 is TGTGCCAGCAGTTTACAGTCTGGAGAGACCCAGTACTTC. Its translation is CASSLQSGETQYF. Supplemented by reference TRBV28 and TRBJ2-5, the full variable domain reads DVKVTQSSRYLVKRTGEKVFLECVQDMDHENMFWYRQDPGLGLRLIYFSYDVKMKEKGDIPEGYSVSREKKERFSLILESASTNQTSMYLCASSLQSGETQYFGPGTRLLVL.

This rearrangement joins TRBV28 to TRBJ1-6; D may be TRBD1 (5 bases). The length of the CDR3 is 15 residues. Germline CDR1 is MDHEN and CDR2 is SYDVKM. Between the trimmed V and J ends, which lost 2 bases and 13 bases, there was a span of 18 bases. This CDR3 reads CASSLISGGAVPLHF. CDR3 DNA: TGTGCCAGCAGTTTAATCTCGGGGGGTGCGGTGCCCCTCCACTTT.

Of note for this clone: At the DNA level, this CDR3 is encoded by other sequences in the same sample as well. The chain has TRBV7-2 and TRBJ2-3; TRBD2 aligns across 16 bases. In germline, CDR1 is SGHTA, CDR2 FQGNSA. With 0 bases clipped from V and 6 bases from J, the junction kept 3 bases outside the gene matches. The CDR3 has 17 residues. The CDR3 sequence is CASSLAGTSGGADTQYF. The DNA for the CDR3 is TGTGCCAGCAGCTTAGCCGGGACTAGCGGGGGGGCTGATACGCAGTATTTT. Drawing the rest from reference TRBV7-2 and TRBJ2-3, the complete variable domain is GAGVSQSPSNKVTEKGKDVELRCDPISGHTALYWYRQSLGQGLEFLIYFQGNSAPDKSGLPSDRFSAERTGGSVSTLTIQRTQQEDSAVYLCASSLAGTSGGADTQYFGPGTRLTVL.

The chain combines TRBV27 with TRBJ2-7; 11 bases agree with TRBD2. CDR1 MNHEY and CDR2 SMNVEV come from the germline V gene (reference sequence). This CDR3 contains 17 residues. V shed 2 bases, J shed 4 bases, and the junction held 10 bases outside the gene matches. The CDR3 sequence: CASSLRQLAGAPYEQYF. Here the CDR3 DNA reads TGTGCCAGCAGTTTACGTCAACTAGCGGGGGCCCCATACGAGCAGTACTTC.

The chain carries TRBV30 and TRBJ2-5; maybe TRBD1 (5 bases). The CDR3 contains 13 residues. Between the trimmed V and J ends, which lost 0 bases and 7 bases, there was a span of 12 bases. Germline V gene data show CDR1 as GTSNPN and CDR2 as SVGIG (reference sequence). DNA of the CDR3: TGTGCCTGGAGTGTCAACAGGCTCGGGACCCAGTACTTC. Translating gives CAWSVNRLGTQYF.

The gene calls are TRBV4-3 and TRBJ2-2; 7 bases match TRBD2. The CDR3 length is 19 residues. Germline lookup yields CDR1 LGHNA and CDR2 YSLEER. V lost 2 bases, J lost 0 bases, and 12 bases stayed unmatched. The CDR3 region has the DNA TGCGCCAGCAGCCAACCTCCGGGACTACCGAACGCGAACACCGGGGAGCTGTTTTTT. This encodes CASSQPPGLPNANTGELFF.